Following are 18 T cell receptor beta chains from one sample sequenced in a study of T cell repertoires in ileal Crohn's disease. The data were produced by immunoSEQ multiplex PCR, yet TCRdb's version contains in-frame clones alone and is incomplete. The sample has around 2,100 clones, 88% seen once. Time point of the sample: proximal margin of the surgical specimen (macroscopically non-inflamed). The sequencing input was ileal tissue. These receptors were obtained from an adult with Crohn's disease.

The rearrangement links TRBV12-1 to TRBJ1-2; TRBD1 reflects the table's D call only, with no check against the DNA. TRBV12-1 is reported as a pseudogene. CDR3 length equals 16 residues. The CDR3 region has the DNA TGTGCCAGCAGCTCCCTCCGACAGTCCCTGTGTGGTGGCTACACCTTC. Translated, it gives CASSSLRQSLCGGYTF.

Written as DNA, the CDR3 is TGTGCCAGCAGCCCGACAGCGGGGGCCCGCGGTGAGCAGTTCTTC. It yields the protein CASSPTAGARGEQFF. V gene TRBV9 combines with J gene TRBJ2-1; 8 nucleotides match TRBD2. Per the germline V gene, CDR1 is SGDLS and CDR2 is YYNGEE. The CDR3 runs to 15 residues. V lost 4 bases to trimming and J lost 9 bases; unmatched junction nucleotides: 12.

The V call is TRBV4-1, the J call TRBJ2-3, with a tentative D call TRBD2 (6 bases). Germline loops: CDR1 MGHRA, CDR2 YSYEKL. Trimming left V 0 bases short and J 2 bases short, with 15 bases between. The CDR3 totals 17 residues. CDR3 residues: CASSQDPGRGYTDTQYF. The CDR3 coding sequence is TGCGCCAGCAGCCAAGATCCAGGACGGGGGTACACAGATACGCAGTATTTT.

This chain connects TRBV7-9 to TRBJ1-2; D uncertain. Germline V gene sequence: CDR1 SEHNR, CDR2 FQNEAQ (reference sequence). This CDR3 has 14 residues. The V gene lost 4 bases and the J gene lost 4 bases, with 13 bases spanning the gap. CDR3 DNA sequence: TGTGCCAGCAGCTCTGGACGGGGAGCCTATGGCTACACCTTC. Translated, it gives CASSSGRGAYGYTF.

This sequence joins TRBV6-1 and TRBJ1-5; D might be TRBD1 (5 bases). There are 13 residues in the CDR3. Trimming shortened V by 4 bases and J by 7 bases, and 11 bases separated the two germline ends. Germline V CDR1 and CDR2: MNHNS, SASEGT. CDR3 sequence: CASSVGLRQPQHF. In nucleotides, the CDR3 is TGTGCCAGCAGTGTGGGACTTCGGCAGCCCCAGCATTTT.

The rearrangement uses TRBV4-2 and TRBJ2-1, with 16 bases identical to TRBD2. This CDR3 comprises 21 residues. Germline V lookup: CDR1 LGHNA, CDR2 YNFKEQ. With 0 bases clipped from V and 4 bases from J, the junction kept 12 bases outside the gene matches. DNA of the CDR3: TGTGCCAGCAGCCAAGAGGGACTAGCGGGAGGGCAATACTATTCATACAATGAGCAGTTCTTC. This translates into CASSQEGLAGGQYYSYNEQFF.

This clone turned up a few times. CDR3 residues: CASSLAGGQGGELFF. The CDR3 DNA is TGTGCCAGCAGCTTGGCGGGGGGACAGGGAGGGGAGCTGTTTTTT. The chain combines TRBV5-4 with TRBJ2-2, with 9 positions matching TRBD1. The CDR3 has 15 amino acids. Trimming at V came to 0 bases and at J to 8 bases, leaving 5 bases not matched to a gene. CDR1 and CDR2 (germline): SGHNT, YYREEE (reference sequence).

This rearrangement joins TRBV11-2 to TRBJ2-1; no clear D gene. The V gene's germline CDR1 is SGHAT and CDR2 FQNNGV. The CDR3 is made up of 11 amino acids. Trimming shortened V by 7 bases and J by 0 bases, and 1 base separated the two germline ends. The CDR3 sequence is CASISYNEQFF. In DNA, the CDR3 is TGTGCCAGCATCTCCTACAATGAGCAGTTCTTC.

V is TRBV18 and J is TRBJ1-1, with D maybe TRBD1 (6 bases). V was cut by 6 bases and J by 1 base, with 12 bases left in between. Germline CDR1 and CDR2: KGHSH and LQKENI. CDR3 length: 14 residues. CDR3 sequence reads: CASSSTGANTEAFF. In DNA form, the CDR3 reads TGTGCCAGCTCCTCGACAGGAGCGAACACTGAAGCTTTCTTT.

V gene TRBV4-1 combines with J gene TRBJ2-5; D is possibly TRBD1 or TRBD2 (6 bases each). The CDR3 runs 16 residues. V was pared by 1 base and J by 4 bases, with 16 bases between. CDR1 is MGHRA, CDR2 YSYEKL, per germline. The CDR3 nucleotides are TGCGCCAGCAGCCAAGGGGACTTTCTAGGGGGAGAGACCCAGTACTTC. Translated: CASSQGDFLGGETQYF.

J is TRBJ1-6 and V is TRBV5-1, with D hard to call. The germline V and J ends were trimmed by 0 bases and 7 bases, with 11 bases remaining between them. The CDR3 is 15 amino acids. The germline CDR1 and CDR2 sequences are SGHRS and YFSETQ. The CDR3 DNA reads TGCGCCAGCAGCTTGGATACCAGGTCGAATTCACCCCTCCACTTT. It encodes CASSLDTRSNSPLHF.

As to this clone: The junction and the germline gene differ at one end; a read error may be behind it. This chain links TRBV15 with TRBJ2-1; 7 bases line up with TRBD2. The CDR3 consists of 14 residues. CDR1 is LNHNV and CDR2 is YYDKDF in the germline V gene (reference sequence). This CDR3 reads CATSRDLGGSHGIF. The CDR3 nucleotides read TGTGCCACCAGCAGAGATCTAGGCGGGAGCCACGGGATCTTC.

The V gene is TRBV10-1, the J gene TRBJ1-1; no reliable D call. V gave up 6 bases and J gave up 1 base, with 9 bases separating them. CDR3 length equals 13 residues. Germline lookup yields CDR1 WNHNN and CDR2 SYGVQD (reference sequence). In DNA form, the CDR3 reads TGCGCCAGCAGGAGGACGGAGAACACTGAAGCTTTCTTT. Translation: CASRRTENTEAFF.

J is TRBJ2-5 and V is TRBV6-6; no reliable D call. Germline V gene lookup returns CDR1 MNHNY and CDR2 SVGAGI (reference sequence). CDR3 length: 13 residues. V was clipped by 3 bases and J by 4 bases, with 9 bases between them. CDR3 nucleotide sequence: TGTGCCAGCAGTTATTCCCCCTCAGAGACCCAGTACTTC. It codes for CASSYSPSETQYF.

V gene TRBV11-2 combines with J gene TRBJ1-2; 7 nucleotides align to TRBD1. In germline, CDR1 is SGHAT, CDR2 FQNNGV. V lost 4 bases and J lost 5; bases outside the gene matches: 10. The CDR3 has 15 amino acids. The CDR3 reads CASSSSPTGEYGYTF. In nucleotides, the CDR3 is TGTGCCAGCAGCTCTAGCCCCACAGGGGAATATGGCTACACCTTC.

V and J are TRBV11-2 and TRBJ2-1; TRBD2 is a possible D gene (6 bases). The ends were cut back, 0 bases at V and 6 bases at J, with 18 bases in the middle. Germline values: CDR1 SGHAT, CDR2 FQNNGV. This CDR3 has 17 residues. CDR3 loop: CASSLEGGTLGVNEQFF. The CDR3 DNA reads as TGTGCCAGCAGCTTAGAAGGAGGGACCCTGGGGGTCAATGAGCAGTTCTTC.

In its sample, this clone was seen once. This chain links TRBV19 with TRBJ2-7, with 7 nucleotides matching TRBD1. The junction had 3 bases not matched to a gene; V was cut back by 5 bases and J by 2 bases. The CDR3 extends over 13 amino acids. CDR1 and CDR2 from the germline V gene are LNHDA and SQIVND (reference sequence). The CDR3 is CASSYGTAYEQYF. The DNA of the CDR3 is TGTGCCAGTAGTTACGGGACAGCCTACGAGCAGTACTTC.

The chain employs TRBV10-1 and TRBJ1-5, with 9 bases that match TRBD1. This CDR3 is 14 amino acids long. Germline CDR1 WNHNN, CDR2 SYGVQD (reference sequence). Germline trimming cut 2 bases from V and 5 bases from J; bases unmatched to any gene: 1. CDR3 nucleotides: TGCGCCAGCAGTGAGGGACAGGGGTATCAGCCCCAGCATTTT. The encoded protein is CASSEGQGYQPQHF.